These 23 T cell receptor beta chains originate from one sample sequenced in a study of CD8 T cells in Susac syndrome. Random hexamers primed reverse transcription of about 0.45 to 1 ug RNA. TCRdb re-derived calls from the immunoSEQ multiplex PCR reads in MiXCR, one entry per CDR3 protein. The repertoire includes 150,000 to 200,000 distinct CDR3 sequences, 90% to 95% of them detected once, and around 0.079% sits in the top ten. The sequencing sample was made of CD4+ T cells from PBMCs. Receptors originate from a human donor with Susac syndrome.

V gene TRBV5-1 combines with J gene TRBJ1-6; D remains unclear. V dropped 2 bases and J dropped 6 bases, with 9 bases sitting between them. This CDR3 spans 14 amino acids. Germline CDR1 reads SGHRS; CDR2 reads YFSETQ. In DNA form, the CDR3 reads TGCGCCAGCAGCTTCGACATCCTTAATTCACCCCTCCACTTT. It codes for CASSFDILNSPLHF.

The chain combines TRBV18 with TRBJ2-3; D not resolved. Per germline, CDR1 KGHSH and CDR2 LQKENI. V was pared by 2 bases and J by 4 bases, with 10 bases between. CDR3 size: 14 residues. The CDR3 is CASSPTELADTQYF. The CDR3 nucleotides are TGTGCCAGCTCACCAACCGAGCTTGCAGATACGCAGTATTTT.

The V gene is TRBV30, the J gene TRBJ1-5, with D uncertain. Trimming pared 2 bases from V and 0 bases from J, leaving 5 bases between. The CDR3 consists of 13 residues. Per germline, CDR1 GTSNPN and CDR2 SVGIG (reference sequence). CDR3 DNA sequence: TGTGCCTGGAGTAAGGCTAGCAATCAGCCCCAGCATTTT. Translation gives CAWSKASNQPQHF.

This clonotype was seen just once. This chain connects TRBV20-1 to TRBJ2-7; either TRBD1 or TRBD2 may supply D (5 bases each). V gave up 6 bases and J gave up 2 bases, with 11 bases separating them. CDR1 DFQATT and CDR2 SNEGSKA come from the germline V gene (reference sequence). The CDR3 runs 12 residues. CDR3 sequence (DNA): TGCAGTGCCCCAGCGGACACCTACGAGCAGTACTTC. Translated: CSAPADTYEQYF.

The chain carries TRBV4-1 and TRBJ2-5, with D possibly called TRBD1 or TRBD2 (6 bases each). V was pared by 3 bases and J by 2 bases, with 19 bases between. CDR3 size: 17 residues. The V gene's germline CDR1 is MGHRA and CDR2 YSYEKL. The CDR3 loop reads CASSHQKGGYRQETQYF. The CDR3 DNA is TGCGCCAGCAGCCACCAAAAAGGGGGGTACCGTCAAGAGACCCAGTACTTC.

This clonotype was seen only a few times. The chain has TRBV7-2 and TRBJ1-1; D gene ambiguous. Germline V gives CDR1 SGHTA, CDR2 FQGNSA. The CDR3 is 15 residues long. The V and J ends lost 5 bases and 0 bases respectively, with 13 bases between them. For the CDR3, the DNA is TGTGCCAGCAGCCCGAGACCCTACATGAACACTGAAGCTTTCTTT. This codes for CASSPRPYMNTEAFF.

The chain is built from TRBV3-1 and TRBJ2-7; 7 bases agree with TRBD2. CDR3 length: 14 amino acids. Germline CDR1 and CDR2: LGHDT and YNNKEL (reference sequence). The junction had 3 bases not matched to a gene; V was cut back by 2 bases and J by 2 bases. DNA of the CDR3: TGTGCCAGCAGCCAACGGGGGACTACCTACGAGCAGTACTTC. This codes for CASSQRGTTYEQYF.

The rearrangement links TRBV12-3 or TRBV12-4 to TRBJ1-5; no definite D call. V was clipped by 3 bases and J by 5 bases, with 11 bases between them. The CDR3 extends over 14 amino acids. The DNA for the CDR3 is TGTGCCAGCAGTTTTATTGGCCCCCATCAGCCCCAGCATTTT. This translates into CASSFIGPHQPQHF.

The chain combines TRBV5-6 with TRBJ2-5; 7 bases map to TRBD1. CDR1 SGHDT and CDR2 YYEEEE come from the germline V gene. This CDR3 spans 14 amino acids. The J segment lost 7 bases and the V segment lost 4 bases, leaving 10 bases of the junction unmatched. The DNA for the CDR3 is TGTGCCAGCAGCGCGGACAGGCCCCCAGGGACCCAGTACTTC. Encoded protein: CASSADRPPGTQYF.

The chain uses TRBV4-1 and TRBJ2-7, with a tentative D call TRBD1 (5 bases). Germline lookup yields CDR1 MGHRA and CDR2 YSYEKL. Deletions cut 1 base from V and 6 bases from J, with 10 bases between. The length of the CDR3 is 13 residues. The CDR3 region is CASSQVGHLEQYF. The DNA for the CDR3 is TGCGCCAGCAGCCAAGTAGGACACCTCGAGCAGTACTTC.

The chain recombines TRBV6-6 with TRBJ2-2, with D uncertain. This CDR3 has 15 residues. With 2 bases removed from V and 3 bases from J, the gap between germline ends came to 10 bases. Germline V gene lookup returns CDR1 MNHNY and CDR2 SVGAGI (reference sequence). CDR3 loop: CASSYPRSDTGELFF. The CDR3 nucleotides are TGTGCCAGCAGTTACCCCCGGTCGGACACCGGGGAGCTGTTTTTT.

The genes are TRBV12-3 or TRBV12-4 and TRBJ2-4, with D tentatively TRBD1 (6 bases). The CDR3 contains 15 residues. V gave up 6 bases and J gave up 7 bases, with 19 bases separating them. The CDR3, as DNA: TGTGCCAGCAGCTTGGCAGGATCTCAGGGGAACATTCAGTACTTC. Protein sequence: CASSLAGSQGNIQYF.

This rearrangement joins TRBV20-1 to TRBJ1-5, with D possibly being TRBD1 (5 bases). This CDR3 contains 15 residues. Trimming pared 1 base from V and 4 bases from J, leaving 14 bases between. Germline V gene lookup returns CDR1 DFQATT and CDR2 SNEGSKA (reference sequence). This CDR3 is CSARAAGTVNQPQHF. CDR3 in DNA: TGCAGTGCTAGAGCCGCCGGGACGGTTAATCAGCCCCAGCATTTT.

The chain joins TRBV25-1 to TRBJ1-2; D unclear. The CDR3 covers 14 residues. Trimming shortened V by 2 bases and J by 2 bases, and 9 bases separated the two germline ends. Germline loops: CDR1 MGHDK, CDR2 SYGVNS. The chain's CDR3 is CASSEGNSNYGYTF. The DNA of the CDR3 is TGTGCCAGCAGTGAAGGGAACAGCAACTATGGCTACACCTTC.

This clonotype was seen only a few times. The chain combines TRBV20-1 with TRBJ2-3; TRBD2 agrees at 7 bases. V lost 3 bases and J lost 6; bases outside the gene matches: 6. CDR1 is DFQATT and CDR2 is SNEGSKA in the germline V gene (reference sequence). The length of the CDR3 is 13 residues. For the CDR3, the DNA is TGCAGTGCTAGGCTCGCGGGGGTTGATACGCAGTATTTT. Translation: CSARLAGVDTQYF.

The chain recombines TRBV30 with TRBJ1-4, with D hard to call. Germline CDR1 is GTSNPN and CDR2 is SVGIG (reference sequence). Trimming left V 1 base short and J 4 bases short, with 7 bases between. The CDR3 totals 13 residues. The CDR3 DNA follows: TGTGCCTGGAGTGGGCAGAGTAATGAAAAACTGTTTTTT. Translation gives CAWSGQSNEKLFF.

The chain has TRBV12-3 or TRBV12-4 and TRBJ2-1; 7 bases line up with TRBD2. Trimming removed 6 bases from V and 10 bases from J; junction bases left unmatched: 15. CDR3 length: 15 amino acids. CDR3 sequence reads: CASSPGLHLKGEQFF. CDR3 DNA: TGTGCCAGCAGCCCGGGACTACACTTAAAGGGGGAGCAGTTCTTC.

The genes are TRBV4-1 and TRBJ2-7; a weak D match, TRBD1 (5 bases). The CDR3 totals 15 residues. In germline, CDR1 is MGHRA, CDR2 YSYEKL. With 1 base removed from V and 3 bases from J, the gap between germline ends came to 13 bases. The CDR3: CASSQVESQGYEQYF. For the CDR3, the DNA is TGCGCCAGCAGCCAAGTTGAGTCTCAGGGCTACGAGCAGTACTTC.

V gene TRBV2 combines with J gene TRBJ1-2; possibly TRBD1 for D (5 bases). Trimming stripped 3 bases from V and 4 bases from J, with 12 bases between. The germline gives CDR1 SNHLY, CDR2 FYNNEI. The CDR3 runs 14 residues. The CDR3: CASSEGELGYGYTF. In DNA, the CDR3 is TGTGCCAGCAGTGAGGGGGAGCTCGGCTATGGCTACACCTTC.

The chain links TRBV12-3 or TRBV12-4 to TRBJ2-1; the match to TRBD2 covers 13 bases. The junction had 12 bases not matched to a gene; V was cut back by 8 bases and J by 8 bases. The CDR3 extends over 16 amino acids. Here the CDR3 reads CASGPWGLAGLYEQFF. The CDR3 DNA sequence: TGTGCCAGCGGCCCATGGGGACTAGCGGGATTGTATGAGCAGTTCTTC.

This clonotype was picked up a small number of times. The chain recombines TRBV30 with TRBJ2-5; no firm D call. The CDR3 runs to 12 residues. Deletions cut 0 bases from V and 5 bases from J, with 7 bases between. Germline values: CDR1 GTSNPN, CDR2 SVGIG (reference sequence). CDR3 loop: CAWSVAGETQYF. As DNA, the CDR3 is TGTGCCTGGAGTGTAGCTGGGGAGACCCAGTACTTC.

V is TRBV5-1 and J is TRBJ2-7; TRBD1 matches 7 bases. The CDR3 is made up of 13 amino acids. Germline V gives CDR1 SGHRS, CDR2 YFSETQ. The J segment lost 6 bases and the V segment lost 3 bases, leaving 6 bases of the junction unmatched. CDR3 bases: TGCGCCAGCAGCTCACAGGGGTCGAGCGAGCAGTACTTC. As protein: CASSSQGSSEQYF.

V and J are TRBV6-1 and TRBJ1-1; the match to TRBD1 covers 8 bases. The junction had 10 bases not matched to a gene; V was cut back by 6 bases and J by 1 base. The germline gives CDR1 MNHNS, CDR2 SASEGT. The CDR3 covers 16 residues. The CDR3 loop is CASSRGTGRANTEAFF. The CDR3 bases are TGTGCCAGCAGCCGTGGGACAGGCCGGGCGAACACTGAAGCTTTCTTT.